This T cell receptor beta chain was identified in a study of blood T cell repertoires in COVID-19. At the level of the study: Sites across the United States, Italy and Spain contributed samples from acute and convalescent COVID-19.

Participant ages covered roughly 18 to 89 years across 24 US areas. Researchers sorted participants into cohorts using their self-reported clinical history. Two negative PCRs, clearance, or symptom resolution had been documented for recovered Cohort 3 donors. The CDR3 totals 14 residues. Per the germline V gene, CDR1 is SGHVS and CDR2 is FQNEAQ. The J segment lost 3 bases and the V segment lost 5 bases, leaving 4 bases of the junction unmatched. Method: immunoSEQ multiplex PCR; TCRdb's copy keeps in-frame clones and lacks some. The profile shows some 320,000 clones, around 87% of them singletons. The rearrangement uses TRBV7-8 and TRBJ2-1; 7 bases are a match to TRBD2. The sequencing sample was made of PBMCs or T cells enriched from blood (not recorded which). This TCR was sampled from a woman aged 25 to 39 who had recovered from COVID-19. CDR3 DNA: TGTGCCAGCAGCCCCCCGGGGGGCTACAATGAGCAGTTCTTC. It specifies CASSPPGGYNEQFF.